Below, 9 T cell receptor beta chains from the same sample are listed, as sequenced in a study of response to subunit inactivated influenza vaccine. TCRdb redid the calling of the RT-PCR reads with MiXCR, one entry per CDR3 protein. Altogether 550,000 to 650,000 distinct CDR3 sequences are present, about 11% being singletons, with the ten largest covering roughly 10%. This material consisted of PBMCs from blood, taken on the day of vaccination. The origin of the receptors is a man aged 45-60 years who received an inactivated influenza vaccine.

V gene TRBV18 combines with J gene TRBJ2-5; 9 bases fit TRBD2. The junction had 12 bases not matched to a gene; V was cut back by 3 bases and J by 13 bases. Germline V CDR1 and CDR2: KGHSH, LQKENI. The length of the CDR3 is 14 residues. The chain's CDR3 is CASSPSGTSQVRYF. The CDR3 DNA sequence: TGTGCCAGCTCACCGTCGGGGACTAGCCAAGTGAGGTACTTC.

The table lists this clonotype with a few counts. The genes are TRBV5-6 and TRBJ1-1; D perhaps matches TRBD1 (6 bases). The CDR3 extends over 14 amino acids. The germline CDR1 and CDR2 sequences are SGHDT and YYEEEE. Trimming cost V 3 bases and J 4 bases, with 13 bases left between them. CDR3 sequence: CASSSRGIGTEAFF. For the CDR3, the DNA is TGTGCCAGCAGCTCGAGGGGGATTGGCACTGAAGCTTTCTTT. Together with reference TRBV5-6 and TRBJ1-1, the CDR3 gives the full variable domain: DAGVTQSPTHLIKTRGQQVTLRCSPKSGHDTVSWYQQALGQGPQFIFQYYEEEERQRGNFPDRFSGHQFPNYSSELNVNALLLGDSALYLCASSSRGIGTEAFFGQGTRLTVV.

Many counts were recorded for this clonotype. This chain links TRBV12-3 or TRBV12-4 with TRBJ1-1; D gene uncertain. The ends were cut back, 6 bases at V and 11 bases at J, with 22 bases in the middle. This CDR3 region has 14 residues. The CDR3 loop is CASSLEGRRVEAFF. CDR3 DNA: TGTGCCAGCAGCCTGGAGGGCAGGCGCGTGGAGGCTTTCTTT.

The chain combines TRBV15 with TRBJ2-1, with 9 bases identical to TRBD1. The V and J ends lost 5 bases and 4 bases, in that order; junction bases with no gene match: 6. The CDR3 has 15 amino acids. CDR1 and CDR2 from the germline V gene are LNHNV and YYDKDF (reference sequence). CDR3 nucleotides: TGTGCCACCAGCCCCGACAGGGGGTTGTACAATGAGCAGTTCTTC. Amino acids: CATSPDRGLYNEQFF.

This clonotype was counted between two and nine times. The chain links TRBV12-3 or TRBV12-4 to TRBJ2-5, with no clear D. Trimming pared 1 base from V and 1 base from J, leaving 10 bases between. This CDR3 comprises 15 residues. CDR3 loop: CASSLDRAPQETQYF. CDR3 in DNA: TGTGCCAGCAGTTTAGACCGGGCGCCCCAAGAGACCCAGTACTTC.

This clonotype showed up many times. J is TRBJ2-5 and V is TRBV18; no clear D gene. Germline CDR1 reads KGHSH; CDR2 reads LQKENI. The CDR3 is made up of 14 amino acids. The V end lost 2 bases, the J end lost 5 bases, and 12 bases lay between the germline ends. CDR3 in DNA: TGTGCCAGCTCACCAGTACCGAATTTGGAGACCCAGTACTTC. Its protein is CASSPVPNLETQYF.

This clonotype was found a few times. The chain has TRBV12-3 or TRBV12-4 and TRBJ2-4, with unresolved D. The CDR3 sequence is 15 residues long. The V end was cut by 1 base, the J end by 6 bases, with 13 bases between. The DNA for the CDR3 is TGTGCCAGCAGTTTAGATGGGCGTTTGGGAAACATTCAGTACTTC. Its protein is CASSLDGRLGNIQYF.

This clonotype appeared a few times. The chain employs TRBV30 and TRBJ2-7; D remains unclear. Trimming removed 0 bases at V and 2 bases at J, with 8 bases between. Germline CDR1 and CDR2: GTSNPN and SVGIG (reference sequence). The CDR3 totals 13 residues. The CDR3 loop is CAWSVPLTYEQYF. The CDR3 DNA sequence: TGTGCCTGGAGTGTGCCCCTAACCTACGAGCAGTACTTC. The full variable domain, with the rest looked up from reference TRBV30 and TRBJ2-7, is SQTIHQWPATLVQPVGSPLSLECTVEGTSNPNLYWYRQAAGRGLQLLFYSVGIGQISSEVPQNLSASRPQDRQFILSSKKLLLSDSGFYLCAWSVPLTYEQYFGPGTRLTVT.

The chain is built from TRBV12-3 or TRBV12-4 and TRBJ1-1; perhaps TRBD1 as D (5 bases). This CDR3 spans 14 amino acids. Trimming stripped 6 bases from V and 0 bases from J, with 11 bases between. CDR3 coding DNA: TGTGCCAGCAGCCTCAGGGAGGTGAACACTGAAGCTTTCTTT. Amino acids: CASSLREVNTEAFF.